This T cell receptor beta chain stems from a study of kidney transplant recipient with SARS-CoV-2 infection (dated by TCRdb to the early 2020s). The meaning of the sample's time point label: pre-pandemic baseline sample and day 111 after first positive SARS-CoV-2 test. TCRdb lists the instrument as Illumina MiSeq. The peripheral T cell repertoire was profiled for human TCRbeta genes. The source study handled its data this way. Beta-binomial modelling was applied to test for differential clonotype abundance so that variability over time was accounted for. Expanded clonotypes were screened against the ImmuneCODE reference database of SARS-CoV-2-associated TCRs and mapped to viral genome regions. Additional repertoire analyses examined TRBV gene usage, CDR3 length, CDR3 amino acid overlap between time points, distributions of clonotype abundance, and Jaccard similarity. TCRdb itself trimmed the public reads at Q25 with fastp, ran MiXCR and retained productive beta chains. Rows matching on CDR3 protein sequence are summarized as one entry with the most common DNA and genes. The V and J calls follow TCRdb's processing rather than the paper's. The sample table holds roughly 250,000 distinct CDR3 sequences, of which under 30% were seen once. Roughly 7% of the sample rests with the top ten.

The CDR3 sequence holds 13 residues, the cysteine and phenylalanine included. The entry retains the CDR3 DNA only, 39 bases that are in frame from base 1. CDR1 and CDR2 were assigned from the germline V gene (reference sequence) as LNHDA and SQIVND. V is cut by 4 bases and J by 4 bases, and the space between the germline ends is 10 bases. Many counts were recorded for this clonotype. This clone's antigen is unknown. Base qualities are not at hand, and no much larger clone is one base apart. The sample consisted of a blood sample, taken at baseline and around day 120 from a kidney transplant recipient. The chain is made from TRBV19 and TRBJ1-1, with the D segment identity uncertain. The TCR originated in a male patient in his thirties who had COVID-19 and was a kidney transplant recipient. Donor T cells from the graft may be present among the T cells after a transplant. The CDR3 sequence is CASSNNAVTEAFF. The DNA sequence is TGTGCCAGTAGTAACAATGCCGTCACTGAAGCTTTCTTT.